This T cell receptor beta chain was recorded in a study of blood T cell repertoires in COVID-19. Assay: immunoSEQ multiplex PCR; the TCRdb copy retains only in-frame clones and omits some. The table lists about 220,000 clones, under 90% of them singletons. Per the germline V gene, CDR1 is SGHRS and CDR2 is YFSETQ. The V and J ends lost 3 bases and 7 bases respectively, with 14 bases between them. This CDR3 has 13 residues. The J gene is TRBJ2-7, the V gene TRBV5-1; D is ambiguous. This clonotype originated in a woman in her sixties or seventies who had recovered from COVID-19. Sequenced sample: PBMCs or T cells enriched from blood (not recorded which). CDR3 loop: CASSSDASREQYF. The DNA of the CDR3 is TGCGCCAGCAGCTCCGACGCCTCGCGGGAGCAGTACTTC.